Sequencing of this T cell receptor (beta chain) was carried out in a study of T cell changes during pregnancy in multiple sclerosis. V dropped 8 bases and J dropped 1 base, with 7 bases sitting between them. Germline values: CDR1 LNHDA, CDR2 SQIVND (reference sequence). This CDR3 comprises 12 residues. Measured with immunoSEQ multiplex PCR; TCRdb has only the in-frame clones, and not every one. The sample holds roughly 70,000 clones, about 88% seen once. V gene TRBV19 combines with J gene TRBJ2-3; a weak D match, TRBD1 (5 bases). The source is a female donor with multiple sclerosis, enrolled in a pregnancy study. The source material was peripheral blood, sampled before pregnancy. CDR3 in amino acids: CASATGTDTQYF. CDR3 sequence (DNA): TGTGCCAGTGCGACAGGCACAGATACGCAGTATTTT.